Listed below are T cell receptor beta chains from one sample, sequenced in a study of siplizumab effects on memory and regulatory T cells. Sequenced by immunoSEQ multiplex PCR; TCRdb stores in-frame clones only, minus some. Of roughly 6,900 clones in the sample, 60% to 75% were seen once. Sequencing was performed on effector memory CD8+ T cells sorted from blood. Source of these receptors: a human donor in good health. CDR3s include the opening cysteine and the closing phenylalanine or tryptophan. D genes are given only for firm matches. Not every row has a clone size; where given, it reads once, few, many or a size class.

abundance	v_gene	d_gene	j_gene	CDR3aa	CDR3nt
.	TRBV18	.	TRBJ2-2	CASSPGNSGELFF	TGTGCCAGCTCACCGGGCAACAGTGGGGAGCTGTTTTTT
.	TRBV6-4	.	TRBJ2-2	CASSDSGTGELFF	TGTGCCAGCAGTGACTCGGGTACCGGGGAGCTGTTTTTT
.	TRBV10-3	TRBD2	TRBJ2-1	CAISEPTSGVPNEQFF	TGTGCCATCAGTGAGCCGACTAGCGGGGTGCCCAATGAGCAGTTCTTC
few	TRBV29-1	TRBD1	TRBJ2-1	CSVEDGTGSDEQFF	TGCAGCGTTGAAGACGGGACAGGGAGCGATGAGCAGTTCTTC
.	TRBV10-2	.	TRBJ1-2	CASSELASGEVVGYTF	TGCGCCAGCAGTGAGTTGGCAAGTGGTGAGGTTGTTGGCTACACCTTC
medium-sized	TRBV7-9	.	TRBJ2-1	CASPLDRGSEVDEQFF	TGTGCCAGCCCCTTGGATCGCGGGTCGGAAGTAGATGAGCAGTTCTTC
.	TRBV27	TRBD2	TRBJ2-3	CASSPSTSGSPDTQYF	TGTGCCAGCAGTCCTTCGACTAGCGGGAGTCCCGATACGCAGTATTTT
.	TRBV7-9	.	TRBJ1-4	CASSLEQGGGKLFF	TGTGCCAGCAGCTTAGAACAGGGCGGAGGAAAACTGTTTTTT
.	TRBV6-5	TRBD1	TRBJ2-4	CASRQMTGPKNIQYF	TGTGCCAGCAGACAAATGACAGGGCCGAAAAACATTCAGTACTTC
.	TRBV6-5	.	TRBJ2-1	CASSYPGLENEQFF	TGTGCCAGCAGTTACCCGGGACTTGAGAATGAGCAGTTCTTC
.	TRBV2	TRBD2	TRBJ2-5	CASSDGLAGLETQYF	TGTGCCAGCAGCGACGGACTAGCGGGTCTAGAGACCCAGTACTTC
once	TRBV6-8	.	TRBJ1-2	CASVLAYGYTF	TGTGCCAGCGTACTGGCCTATGGCTACACCTTC
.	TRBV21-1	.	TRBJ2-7	CASSQVPPPTYEQYF	TGTGCCAGCAGCCAGGTCCCACCACCGACCTACGAGCAGTACTTC
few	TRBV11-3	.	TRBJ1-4	CASSLNSNEKLFF	TGTGCCAGCAGCTTAAACTCTAATGAAAAACTGTTTTTT
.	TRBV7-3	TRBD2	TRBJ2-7	CASSLTSGSYEQYF	TGTGCCAGCAGTCTCACTAGCGGGAGCTACGAGCAGTACTTC
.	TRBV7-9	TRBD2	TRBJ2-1	CASSSWTSGSSYNEQFF	TGTGCCAGCAGCTCATGGACTAGCGGGAGCTCCTACAATGAGCAGTTCTTC
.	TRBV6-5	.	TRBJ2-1	CASRPPLGNEQFF	TGTGCCAGCAGACCCCCGCTGGGGAATGAGCAGTTCTTC
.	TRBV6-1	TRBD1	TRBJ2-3	CASSVGQGTPLTDTQYF	TGTGCCAGCAGTGTGGGACAGGGGACACCCCTCACAGATACGCAGTATTTT
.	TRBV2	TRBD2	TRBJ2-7	CASSEDSGSAHEQYF	TGTGCCAGCAGTGAAGATAGCGGGAGCGCCCACGAGCAGTACTTC
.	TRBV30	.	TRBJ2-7	CAWSQGYEQYF	TGTGCCTGGTCACAGGGCTACGAGCAGTACTTC
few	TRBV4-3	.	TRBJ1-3	CASSQEIPGLGYSGNTIYF	TGCGCCAGCAGCCAAGAAATCCCGGGATTAGGGTACTCTGGAAACACCATATATTTT
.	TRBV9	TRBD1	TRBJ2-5	CASSRQGAQETQYF	TGTGCCAGCAGTAGACAGGGGGCACAAGAGACCCAGTACTTC
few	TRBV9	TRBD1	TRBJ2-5	CASSGGTGASETQYF	TGTGCCAGCAGCGGAGGGACAGGGGCTTCGGAGACCCAGTACTTC
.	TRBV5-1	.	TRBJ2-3	CASSRFTTDTQYF	TGCGCCAGCAGCCGTTTCACAACAGATACGCAGTATTTT
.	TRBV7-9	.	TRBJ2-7	CASSSKTGTQSSYEQYF	TGTGCCAGCAGCTCAAAAACCGGGACTCAGAGCTCCTACGAGCAGTACTTC
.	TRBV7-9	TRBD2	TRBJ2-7	CASSPTSGSRYEQYF	TGTGCCAGCAGCCCCACTAGCGGGAGTCGGTACGAGCAGTACTTC
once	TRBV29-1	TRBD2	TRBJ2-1	CSVDPPERGYNEQFF	TGCAGCGTTGATCCCCCTGAGCGGGGATACAATGAGCAGTTCTTC
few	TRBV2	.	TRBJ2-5	CASSEGRGETQYF	TGTGCCAGCAGTGAGGGCAGGGGAGAGACCCAGTACTTC
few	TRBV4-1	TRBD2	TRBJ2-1	CASSQPDGEGLPYNEQFF	TGCGCCAGCAGCCAACCGGATGGGGAGGGCCTACCCTACAATGAGCAGTTCTTC
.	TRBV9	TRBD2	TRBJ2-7	CASSEGLAGYEQYF	TGTGCCAGCAGCGAGGGACTAGCGGGCTACGAGCAGTACTTC
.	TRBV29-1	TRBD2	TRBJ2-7	CSVISGSYSYEQYF	TGCAGCGTCATTAGCGGGAGCTACTCCTACGAGCAGTACTTC
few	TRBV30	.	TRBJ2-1	CAWSADSSYNEQFF	TGTGCCTGGTCGGCGGACAGCTCCTACAATGAGCAGTTCTTC
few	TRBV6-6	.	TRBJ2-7	CASSYSGSDEQYF	TGTGCCAGCAGTTACTCAGGGAGCGACGAGCAGTACTTC
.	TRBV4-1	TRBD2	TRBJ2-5	CASSQERLTSGEETQYF	TGCGCCAGCAGCCAAGAGAGGTTGACTAGCGGGGAAGAGACCCAGTACTTC
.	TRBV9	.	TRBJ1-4	CASSGSNEKLFF	TGTGCCAGCAGCGGATCTAATGAAAAACTGTTTTTT
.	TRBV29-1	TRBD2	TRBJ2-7	CSVRLAGDYEQYF	TGCAGCGTCAGACTAGCGGGGGACTACGAGCAGTACTTC
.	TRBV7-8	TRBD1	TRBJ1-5	CASSSAGQGGNQPQHF	TGTGCCAGCAGCTCGGCGGGACAGGGGGGCAATCAGCCCCAGCATTTT
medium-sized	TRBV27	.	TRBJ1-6	CASSLRWGRDSPLHF	TGTGCCAGCAGTTTGCGTTGGGGGCGGGATTCACCCCTCCACTTT
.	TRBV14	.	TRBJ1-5	CASSLGGLGNQPQHF	TGTGCCAGCAGCCTAGGGGGTCTGGGCAATCAGCCCCAGCATTTT
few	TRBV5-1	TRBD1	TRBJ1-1	CASTQGTENTEAFF	TGCGCCAGCACCCAAGGGACAGAGAACACTGAAGCTTTCTTT
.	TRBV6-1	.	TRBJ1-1	CASNERENTEAFF	TGTGCCAGCAACGAGAGGGAGAACACTGAAGCTTTCTTT
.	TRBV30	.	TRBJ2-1	CAWASRDALNEQFF	TGTGCCTGGGCATCCCGGGACGCACTCAATGAGCAGTTCTTC
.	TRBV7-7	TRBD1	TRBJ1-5	CASSLKYKGAYSNQPQHF	TGTGCTAGCAGCTTAAAGTATAAGGGGGCGTATAGCAATCAGCCCCAGCATTTT
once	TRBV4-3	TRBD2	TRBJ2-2	CASSPGLAGEHTGELFF	TGCGCCAGCAGCCCCGGGTTAGCGGGAGAACACACCGGGGAGCTGTTTTTT
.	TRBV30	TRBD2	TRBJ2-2	CARPGGSGELFF	TGTGCACGCCCGGGGGGGTCCGGGGAGCTGTTTTTT
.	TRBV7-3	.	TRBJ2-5	CASSAVGLGGQETQYF	TGTGCCAGCAGCGCAGTGGGTTTGGGCGGCCAAGAGACCCAGTACTTC
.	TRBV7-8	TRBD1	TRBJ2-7	CASSKQGARNDEQYF	TGTGCCAGCAGCAAACAGGGGGCGAGAAACGACGAGCAGTACTTC
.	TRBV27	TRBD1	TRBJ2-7	CASFGTGGYEQYF	TGTGCCAGCTTCGGGACAGGGGGCTACGAGCAGTACTTC
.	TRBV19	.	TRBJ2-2	CASSMLGTGELFF	TGTGCCAGTAGTATGTTAGGGACCGGGGAGCTGTTTTTT
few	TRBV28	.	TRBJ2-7	CASRTAAQAYEQYF	TGTGCCAGCAGAACAGCCGCGCAAGCCTACGAGCAGTACTTC
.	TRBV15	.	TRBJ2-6	CATSRGVSGANVLTF	TGTGCCACCAGCAGAGGTGTTTCTGGGGCCAACGTCCTGACTTTC
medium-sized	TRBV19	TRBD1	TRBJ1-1	CASSIGIGWTGGNTEAFF	TGTGCCAGTAGTATAGGAATCGGTTGGACAGGCGGGAACACTGAAGCTTTCTTT
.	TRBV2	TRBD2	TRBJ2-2	CASPVLPSTSGSTGELFF	TGTGCCAGCCCCGTCCTCCCTTCGACTAGCGGGAGCACCGGGGAGCTGTTTTTT
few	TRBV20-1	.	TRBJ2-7	CSAREDREQYF	TGCAGTGCTAGAGAAGATCGCGAGCAGTACTTC
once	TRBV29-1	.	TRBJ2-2	CSVGRGINTGELFF	TGCAGCGTTGGGAGGGGGATCAACACCGGGGAGCTGTTTTTT
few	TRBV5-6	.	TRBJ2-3	CASSHGTDTQYF	TGTGCCAGCAGCCATGGCACAGATACGCAGTATTTT
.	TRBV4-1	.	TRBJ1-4	CASSQDGVGVKLFF	TGTGCCAGCAGCCAAGATGGGGTCGGGGTGAAACTGTTTTTT